This T cell receptor beta chain stems from a study of vaccination effects on CD4 cells after COVID-19. Study-level findings and limits: In the study, convalescent patients were few, and early post-infection timepoints were absent. Only a single clone (1 of 255 vaccine-induced clones in healthy vaccinees) cross-reacted with common cold coronaviruses.

Trimming cost V 4 bases and J 3 bases, with 19 bases left between them. The CDR3 sequence is 16 residues long. In germline, CDR1 is SGHRS, CDR2 YFSETQ. Before sequencing took place, the ViraFEST assay used viral peptide pools to expand antigen-specific CD4+ T cells. With 9 to 11 days of culture completed, CD4+ T cells were isolated. Nucleocapsid antibodies stayed negative before and after vaccination, showing no earlier SARS-CoV-2 infection. Measured with immunoSEQ multiplex PCR; TCRdb has only the in-frame clones, and not every one. The sample yields 67,000 or so clones, around three quarters seen once. This clone appeared a single time. The antigen remains unidentified.

The specimen comprised CD4+ T cells from PBMCs cultured with HCoV-OC43 spike peptides, sampled before COVID-19 vaccination. Subset in this sample: HCoV-OC43 spike overlapping peptide pool stimulation. The chain employs TRBV5-1 and TRBJ2-5, with D perhaps matching TRBD1 or TRBD2 (6 bases each). The origin of this receptor is a human donor who received a COVID-19 vaccine. The CDR3: CASSPDGGRWKETQYF. CDR3 nucleotides: TGCGCCAGCAGCCCGGATGGGGGGCGGTGGAAAGAGACCCAGTACTTC.